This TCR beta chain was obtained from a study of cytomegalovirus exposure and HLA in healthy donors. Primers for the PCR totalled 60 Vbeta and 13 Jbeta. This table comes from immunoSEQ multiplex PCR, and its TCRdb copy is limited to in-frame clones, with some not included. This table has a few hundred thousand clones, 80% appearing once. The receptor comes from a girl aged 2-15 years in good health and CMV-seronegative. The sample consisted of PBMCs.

This CDR3 is CAWHSRGAGANVLTF. In DNA form, the CDR3 reads TGTGCCTGGCACTCTCGTGGTGCTGGGGCCAACGTCCTGACTTTC. The rearrangement uses TRBV30 and TRBJ2-6; D is unclear. CDR1 GTSNPN and CDR2 SVGIG come from the germline V gene (reference sequence). V lost 5 bases and J 2 bases, leaving 13 bases between the germline ends. There are 15 residues in the CDR3.